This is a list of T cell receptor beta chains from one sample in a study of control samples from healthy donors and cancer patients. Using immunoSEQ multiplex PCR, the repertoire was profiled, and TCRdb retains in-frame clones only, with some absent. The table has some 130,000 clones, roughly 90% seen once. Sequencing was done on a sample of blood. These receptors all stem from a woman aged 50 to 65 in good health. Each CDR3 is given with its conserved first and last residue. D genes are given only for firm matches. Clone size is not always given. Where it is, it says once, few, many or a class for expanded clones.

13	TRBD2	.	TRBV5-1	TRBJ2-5	TGCGCCAGCAGTCTGGGAGGGGAAGAGACCCAGTACTTC	CASSLGGEETQYF
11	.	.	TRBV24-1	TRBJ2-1	TGTGCCACCAGTGATGCGGCTGAGCAGTTCTTC	CATSDAAEQFF
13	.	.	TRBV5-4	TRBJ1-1	TGTGCCAGCAGCTTGGTTGCAGGGGAGGAAGCTTTCTTT	CASSLVAGEEAFF
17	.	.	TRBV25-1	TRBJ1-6	TGTGCCAGCAGTGAAGAAACAGGGAGCTCCTATAATTCACCCCTCCACTTT	CASSEETGSSYNSPLHF
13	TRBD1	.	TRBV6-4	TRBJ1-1	TGTGCCAGCAGTTCGGACAGGCCCCAGATTAGGTTCTTT	CASSSDRPQIRFF
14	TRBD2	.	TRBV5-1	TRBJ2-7	TGCGCCAGCAGCTCTACTAGCGGTTCCTACGAGCAGTACTTC	CASSSTSGSYEQYF
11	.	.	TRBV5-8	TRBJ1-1	TGTGCCGCCGGGGGGACTGTTGAAGCTTTCTTT	CAAGGTVEAFF
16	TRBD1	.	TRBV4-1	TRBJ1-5	TGCGCCAGCAGCCAAGATGACCCAGGGGGGATGCAGCCCCAGCATTTT	CASSQDDPGGMQPQHF
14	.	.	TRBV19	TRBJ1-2	TGTGCCAGTAGTATAGGAGAGGTGACCTATGGCTACACCTTC	CASSIGEVTYGYTF
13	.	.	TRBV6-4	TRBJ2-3	TGTGCCAGCAGGGGATTCAACACAGATACGCAGTATTTT	CASRGFNTDTQYF
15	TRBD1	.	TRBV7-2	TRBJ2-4	TGTGCCAGCAGCTTAGCGCTAACAGGGGGAAACATTCAGTACTTC	CASSLALTGGNIQYF
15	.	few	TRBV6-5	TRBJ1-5	TGTGCCAGCAGTTACCACAGCAAACAAGATCAGCCCCAGCATTTT	CASSYHSKQDQPQHF
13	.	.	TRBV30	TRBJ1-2	TGTGCCTGGAGTGGGTCCCTAGGCTATGGCTACACCTTC	CAWSGSLGYGYTF
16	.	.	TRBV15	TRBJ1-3	TGTGCCACCAGCAGAGGAGCCGGCGACTCTGGAAACACCATATATTTT	CATSRGAGDSGNTIYF
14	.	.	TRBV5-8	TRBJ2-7	TGTGCCAGCAGCTCGCGGGACGGCGGCTACGAGCAGTACTTC	CASSSRDGGYEQYF
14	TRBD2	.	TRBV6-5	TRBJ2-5	TGTGCCAGCAGTTACGGACTAGCCAGGGAGACCCAGTACTTC	CASSYGLARETQYF
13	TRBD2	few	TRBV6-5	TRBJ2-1	TGTGCCAGCAGAGCGGGAGGGTGGAATGAGCAGTTCTTC	CASRAGGWNEQFF
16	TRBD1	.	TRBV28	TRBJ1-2	TGTGCCAGCAGTTTAGGGGACAGGGTAATCCGCTATGGCTACACCTTC	CASSLGDRVIRYGYTF
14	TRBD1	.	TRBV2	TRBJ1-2	TGTGCCAGCAGGGGACAGCCTTTTAACTATGGCTACACCTTC	CASRGQPFNYGYTF
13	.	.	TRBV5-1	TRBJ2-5	TGCGCCAGCAGTCCGAGTCTTCAAGAGACCCAGTACTTC	CASSPSLQETQYF
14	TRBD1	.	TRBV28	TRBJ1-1	TGTGCCAGCAGTGCTACAGGGGGACAATATGAAGCTTTCTTT	CASSATGGQYEAFF
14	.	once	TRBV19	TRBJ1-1	TGTGCCAGTAGGAGGGACTATAAGAACACTGAAGCTTTCTTT	CASRRDYKNTEAFF
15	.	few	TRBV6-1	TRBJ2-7	TGTGCCAGCAGTGAAGAGATGTGGGGCCCCTACGAGCAGTACTTC	CASSEEMWGPYEQYF
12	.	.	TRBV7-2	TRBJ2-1	TGTGCCAGCAGCCCCTCCGGAGGTGAGCAGTTCTTC	CASSPSGGEQFF
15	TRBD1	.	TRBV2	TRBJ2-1	TGTGCCAGCAGTAAACAGGGGATAGCCCCCAATGAGCAGTTCTTC	CASSKQGIAPNEQFF
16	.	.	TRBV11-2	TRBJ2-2	TGTGCCAGCAGCTTAGGACACCTCGCAGGCAACAGGGAGCTGTTTTTT	CASSLGHLAGNRELFF
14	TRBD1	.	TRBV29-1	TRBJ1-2	TGCAGCGGGTCCGGGACAGGGAGTAACTATGGCTACACCTTC	CSGSGTGSNYGYTF
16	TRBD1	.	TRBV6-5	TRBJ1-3	TGTGCCAGCAGTTACGACAGGGGTAACTCTGGAAACACCATATATTTT	CASSYDRGNSGNTIYF
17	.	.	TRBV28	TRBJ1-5	TGTGCCAGCAGTTTACAGGGCTACAGGGAGGGTGGACAGCCCCAGCATTTT	CASSLQGYREGGQPQHF
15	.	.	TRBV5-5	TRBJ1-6	TGTGCCAGCAGCCTCGACAGGATCTCAAGTTCACCCCTCCACTTT	CASSLDRISSSPLHF
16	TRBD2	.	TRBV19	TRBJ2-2	TGTGCCAGTAGTATTATCGGGGGGGTATCCCCCGGGGAGCTGTTTTTT	CASSIIGGVSPGELFF
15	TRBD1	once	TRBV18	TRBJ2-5	TGTGCCAGCTCACCGGGGGACAGTTGGAAGGAGACCCAGTACTTC	CASSPGDSWKETQYF
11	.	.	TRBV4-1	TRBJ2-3	TGCGCCAGCCTTGGGGGGGATACGCAGTATTTT	CASLGGDTQYF
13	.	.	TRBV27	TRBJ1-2	TGTGCCAGCAGTCCATCACCGAACTATGGCTACACCTTC	CASSPSPNYGYTF
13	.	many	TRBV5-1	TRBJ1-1	TGCGCCAGCAGCTTTAATCAGGGCACTGAAGCTTTCTTT	CASSFNQGTEAFF
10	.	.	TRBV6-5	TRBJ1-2	TGTGCCACGAGGGACCATGGCTACACCTTC	CATRDHGYTF
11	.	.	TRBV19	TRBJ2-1	TGTGCCAGTAGCACCCGGACCGAGCAGTTCTTC	CASSTRTEQFF
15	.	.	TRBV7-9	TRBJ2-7	TGTGCCAGCAGCTTAGGAGGCGACAATGCCCCCGAGCAGTACTTC	CASSLGGDNAPEQYF
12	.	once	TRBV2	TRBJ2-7	TGTGCCAGCACTGGCACCTCCTACGAGCAGTACTTC	CASTGTSYEQYF
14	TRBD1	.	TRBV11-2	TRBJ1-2	TGTGCCAGCAGCGCTCGTGGACAGGGCTATGGCTACACCTTC	CASSARGQGYGYTF
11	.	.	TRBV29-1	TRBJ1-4	TGCAGCGTTCGTGAGACCGAAAAACTGTTTTTT	CSVRETEKLFF
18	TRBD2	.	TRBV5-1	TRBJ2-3	TGCGCCAGCAGCTTGGGTCTGGCTAGCGGGAGGACGCGGGATACGCAGTATTTT	CASSLGLASGRTRDTQYF
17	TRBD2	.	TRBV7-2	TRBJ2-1	TGTGCCAGCAGCTTATCCTCCGGGACTAGCGGGAAGAATGAGCAGTTCTTC	CASSLSSGTSGKNEQFF
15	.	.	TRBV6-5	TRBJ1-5	TGTGCCAGCAGTCGTCGCCCACAGGGAAGTCAGCCCCAGCATTTT	CASSRRPQGSQPQHF
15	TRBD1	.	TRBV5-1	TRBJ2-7	TGCGCCAGCAGAACCCCGGGACAGGGGTCCTCGGAGCAGTACTTC	CASRTPGQGSSEQYF
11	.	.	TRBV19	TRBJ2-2	TGTGCCAGTAGGACCAGCGGGGAGCTGTTTTTT	CASRTSGELFF
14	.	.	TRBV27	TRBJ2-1	TGTGCCAGCAGTTTATACCTAGCATCCAATGAGCAGTTCTTC	CASSLYLASNEQFF
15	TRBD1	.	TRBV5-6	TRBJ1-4	TGTGCCAGCAGCACCATGGGACAGGGTTATGAAAAACTGTTTTTT	CASSTMGQGYEKLFF
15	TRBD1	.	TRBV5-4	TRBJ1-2	TGTGCCGCGGGCCCGCTTGGGACAGGGGAAAGAGGCTACACCTTC	CAAGPLGTGERGYTF
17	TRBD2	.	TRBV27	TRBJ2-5	TGTGCCAGCAGTCCCTCCGGGGCTAGCGGGGGCCAAGAGACCCAGTACTTC	CASSPSGASGGQETQYF
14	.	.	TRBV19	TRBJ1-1	TGTGCCAGTAGTGTGCCCCGGGAAAATTCTCCTTCTTTCTTT	CASSVPRENSPSFF
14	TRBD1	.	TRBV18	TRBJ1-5	TGTGCCAGCTCCCGGGGGGACAGCGGGCAGCCCCAGCATTTT	CASSRGDSGQPQHF
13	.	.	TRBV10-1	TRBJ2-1	TGCGCCAGCAGTGAACCCGGGGGCGTTAAGCAGTTCTTC	CASSEPGGVKQFF
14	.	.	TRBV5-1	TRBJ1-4	TGCGCCAGCAGCTTGACCCAGTCAGCGGAAAAACTGTTTTTT	CASSLTQSAEKLFF